A selection of T cell receptor beta chains follows, all from one sample in a study of blood T cell repertoires in COVID-19. Sequencing was performed with immunoSEQ multiplex PCR; in TCRdb, only in-frame clones are kept and a portion is missing. The profile shows 350,000 to 400,000 clones, approximately 91% of them singletons. The sequenced sample consisted of PBMCs or T cells enriched from blood (not recorded which). The source is a woman in her 40s who had been exposed to COVID-19. CDR3s include the opening cysteine and the closing phenylalanine or tryptophan. Fields, in order: V gene, J gene, CDR3 protein.

>TRBV19|TRBJ1-5
CASSFGGRTGGMGNQPQHF
>TRBV3-1/TRBV3-2|TRBJ2-7
CASSQDRSYEQYF
>TRBV6-5|TRBJ1-6
CASGAGNNSPLHF
>TRBV19|TRBJ1-3
CASSLQGAGGNTIYF
>TRBV10-3|TRBJ1-2
CAIRTTGEGYTF
>TRBV7-9|TRBJ2-7
CASSFKGGPYEQYF
>TRBV7-2|TRBJ1-2
CASSPDWGQNRHGYTF
>TRBV6-2/TRBV6-3|TRBJ2-3
CASSYAGRGADTQYF
>TRBV19|TRBJ2-1
CASSASPRGAGGEQFF
>TRBV10-1|TRBJ2-7
CASSEAGQGVWEQYF
>TRBV9|TRBJ1-6
CASSVAQGLNSPLHF
>TRBV7-2|TRBJ2-3
CASSLGSGTSTDTQYF
>TRBV6-2/TRBV6-3|TRBJ2-3
CASSTHGLAGTDTQYF
>TRBV5-1|TRBJ1-1
CASSLAPTGSYTEAFF
>TRBV19|TRBJ1-1
CASSIDLPGNTEAFF
>TRBV5-1|TRBJ2-7
CASSLLVARGENEQYF
>TRBV6-5|TRBJ2-7
CASRAVGGGRDEQYF
>TRBV9|TRBJ1-3
CASSPIPQGYGNTIYF
>TRBV18|TRBJ1-6
CASSPKGNSPLHF
>TRBV19|TRBJ1-1
CASSPVGTANTEAFF